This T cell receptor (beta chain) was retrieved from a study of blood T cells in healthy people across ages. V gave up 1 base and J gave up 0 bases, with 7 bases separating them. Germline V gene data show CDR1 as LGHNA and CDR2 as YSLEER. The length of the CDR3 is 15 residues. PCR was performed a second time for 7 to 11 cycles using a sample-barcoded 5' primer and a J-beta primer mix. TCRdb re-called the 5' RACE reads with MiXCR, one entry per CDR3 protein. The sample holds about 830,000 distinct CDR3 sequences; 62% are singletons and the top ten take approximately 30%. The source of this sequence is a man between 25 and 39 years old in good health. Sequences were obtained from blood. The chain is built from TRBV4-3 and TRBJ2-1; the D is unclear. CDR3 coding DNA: TGCGCCAGCAGCCAAGTACGAAGCTCCTACAATGAGCAGTTCTTC. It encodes CASSQVRSSYNEQFF.